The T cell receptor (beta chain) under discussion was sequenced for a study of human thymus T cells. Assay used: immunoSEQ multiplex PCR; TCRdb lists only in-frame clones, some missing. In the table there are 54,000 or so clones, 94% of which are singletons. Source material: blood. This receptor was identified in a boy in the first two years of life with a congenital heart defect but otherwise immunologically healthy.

The CDR3 bases are TGTGCCAGCTCACCGGGACATCGTTACACTGAAGCTTTCTTT. The encoded protein is CASSPGHRYTEAFF. The rearrangement links TRBV18 to TRBJ1-1; perhaps TRBD1 as D (6 bases). The germline V gene encodes CDR1 KGHSH and CDR2 LQKENI. Trimming removed 3 bases from V and 3 bases from J, with 11 bases in between. The length of the CDR3 is 14 residues.